This TCR beta chain stems from a study of HIV-infected patients and healthy controls. Roughly three months, about 14 weeks, into antiretroviral therapy, follow-up blood was collected. No cell fractionation was done, so the repertoire covers all unsorted peripheral blood T cells. With 7 bases clipped from V and 2 bases from J, the junction kept 12 bases outside the gene matches. The CDR3 is made up of 16 amino acids. The V gene's germline CDR1 is MNHEY and CDR2 SVGAGI. cDNA was made from approximately 500 ng RNA using alpha and beta constant primers. Alpha and beta chain libraries were made separately by chain-specific third strand synthesis with multiplexing indices. Using its own MiXCR run on the 5' RACE reads, TCRdb lists one record per CDR3 protein. The sample shows more than 3,000 distinct CDR3 sequences, under 35% of them seen only once. Notes on this clonotype: The antigen is not known.

Regarding the study as a whole: During therapy, HIV-associated CDR3s fell significantly in frequency, while CMV-associated CDR3s did not change significantly.

The sequence was obtained from an adult with HIV infection. The chain uses TRBV6-5 and TRBJ2-5; 8 nucleotides match TRBD1. The source was blood, collected during antiretroviral therapy. The CDR3 nucleotides are TGTGCCAGCAACACGGCCTCAACAGGGGGGCAAGAGACCCAGTACTTC. This encodes CASNTASTGGQETQYF.